This passage covers 18 T cell receptor beta chains from one sample sequenced in a study of shared clonotypes between healthy human individuals. Sequencing used immunoSEQ multiplex PCR; TCRdb keeps in-frame clones, though not all of them. The sample lists approximately 2.3 million clones, more than 85% seen once, with about 0.39% in the top ten. The sequenced material came from naive CD4+ T cells from PBMCs. Indicated subset: CD45RA+ positively selected. All receptors derive from a man aged 18 to 29 in good health. Some clones in this sample may be carry-over from other donors' samples.

V usage is TRBV6-1 and J usage is TRBJ2-5; 7 nucleotides agree with TRBD2. The V and J ends lost 4 bases and 4 bases, in that order; junction bases with no gene match: 3. The CDR3 has 13 amino acids. The germline gives CDR1 MNHNS, CDR2 SASEGT. The CDR3 protein is CASSVTGGETQYF. As DNA, the CDR3 is TGTGCCAGCAGTGTTACGGGGGGAGAGACCCAGTACTTC.

The gene calls are TRBV28 and TRBJ2-7; D may be TRBD2 (5 bases). Germline V CDR1 and CDR2: MDHEN, SYDVKM. V was trimmed by 7 bases and J by 2 bases, leaving 21 bases between them. The CDR3 is 16 amino acids. CDR3 in DNA: TGTGCCAGCAACCCTAGGTGGCCGGGATACACCTACGAGCAGTACTTC. Protein sequence: CASNPRWPGYTYEQYF.

The gene calls are TRBV7-8 and TRBJ2-7; D unresolved. The germline CDR1 and CDR2 sequences are SGHVS and FQNEAQ. The V end lost 5 bases, the J end lost 5 bases, and 10 bases lay between the germline ends. CDR3 length: 12 residues. CDR3 bases: TGTGCCAGCAGCACCTCATACAACGAGCAGTACTTC. Its translation is CASSTSYNEQYF.

With regard to this clone: Germline and junction disagree at one end, which may indicate a read error. The chain uses TRBV7-2 and TRBJ2-7; tentative D call: TRBD1 (6 bases). Germline CDR1 is SGHTA and CDR2 is FQGNSA. The CDR3 is 15 residues long. CDR3 sequence: CAGKGGTSGSCEQYF. Written as DNA, the CDR3 is TGTGCCGGCAAAGGTGGGACATCCGGCTCCTGCGAGCAGTACTTC.

V gene TRBV5-6 combines with J gene TRBJ2-4; 7 bases align to TRBD2. The CDR3 has 18 amino acids. J gave up 0 bases and V 1 base, and 10 bases lay outside the gene matches. CDR1 and CDR2 (germline): SGHDT, YYEEEE. The CDR3 coding sequence is TGTGCCAGCAGCTTGCAGGTATCAGCGGGGTTAGCCAAAAACATTCAGTACTTC. Its protein product is CASSLQVSAGLAKNIQYF.

The chain is built from TRBV9 and TRBJ1-2, with TRBD1 identical over 10 bases. Germline V gives CDR1 SGDLS, CDR2 YYNGEE. CDR3 length equals 15 residues. J gave up 6 bases and V 3 bases, and 8 bases lay outside the gene matches. CDR3 amino acids: CASSALGTGADGYTF. The CDR3 bases are TGTGCCAGCAGCGCCCTCGGGACAGGGGCGGATGGCTACACCTTC. Combining the CDR3 with reference TRBV9 and TRBJ1-2 gives the whole variable domain DSGVTQTPKHLITATGQRVTLRCSPRSGDLSVYWYQQSLDQGLQFLIQYYNGEERAKGNILERFSAQQFPDLHSELNLSSLELGDSALYFCASSALGTGADGYTFGSGTRLTVV.

This clone appeared once. Here the CDR3 DNA reads TGTGCCAGCAGTTTCGGGGCAAGCACAGATACGCAGTATTTT. Protein sequence: CASSFGASTDTQYF. The chain is built from TRBV27 and TRBJ2-3; D may match TRBD1 or TRBD2 (5 bases each). This CDR3 contains 14 residues. Germline-derived CDR1 and CDR2 are MNHEY and SMNVEV (reference sequence). Trimming took off 3 bases at V and 0 bases at J, with 7 bases between the two ends.

The chain has TRBV6-1 and TRBJ1-2; no clear D. Germline CDR1 MNHNS, CDR2 SASEGT. The V end was cut by 4 bases, the J end by 2 bases, with 8 bases between. The CDR3 contains 13 residues. This CDR3 reads CASSGGNNYGYTF. For the CDR3, the DNA is TGTGCCAGCAGTGGCGGGAACAACTATGGCTACACCTTC.

The chain uses TRBV5-1 and TRBJ2-3; the D is unclear. This CDR3 has 16 amino acids. Germline lookup yields CDR1 SGHRS and CDR2 YFSETQ. The V end was cut by 3 bases, the J end by 5 bases, with 19 bases between. In nucleotides, the CDR3 is TGCGCCAGCAGCTGGTACCACTTCGGCTCCGAAGATACGCAGTATTTT. Translating it yields CASSWYHFGSEDTQYF.

This clone was seen just once. The rearrangement joins TRBV11-3 to TRBJ2-2; 10 bases agree with TRBD1. CDR3 length equals 16 residues. The trim removed 5 bases at V and 4 bases at J, leaving 7 bases unmatched. Germline assignment: CDR1 SGHNT and CDR2 YENEEA. CDR3 amino acids: CASSARQGASTGELFF. CDR3 DNA: TGTGCCAGCAGCGCAAGACAGGGGGCGAGCACCGGGGAGCTGTTTTTT.

The V call is TRBV7-2, the J call TRBJ1-2; TRBD1 might be the D (6 bases). Germline V gene lookup returns CDR1 SGHTA and CDR2 FQGNSA. The CDR3 has 14 residues. Trimming took 5 bases from V and 3 from J, leaving 13 bases between them. CDR3 loop: CASSPRWGHYGYTF. CDR3 coding DNA: TGTGCCAGCAGCCCTAGGTGGGGGCACTATGGCTACACCTTC.

V usage is TRBV28 and J usage is TRBJ1-1; unclear D gene. The CDR3 is made up of 16 amino acids. With 2 bases removed from V and 0 bases from J, the gap between germline ends came to 13 bases. Germline V gene lookup returns CDR1 MDHEN and CDR2 SYDVKM. The CDR3 DNA reads as TGTGCCAGCAGTTTAGCCACCATACACTTGAACACTGAAGCTTTCTTT. This gives the protein CASSLATIHLNTEAFF.

The rearrangement joins TRBV7-2 to TRBJ2-1; D uncertain. The CDR3 length is 12 residues. Germline V gene data show CDR1 as SGHTA and CDR2 as FQGNSA. V lost 1 base and J lost 9, with 7 bases in between. CDR3 bases: TGTGCCAGCAGCTTAGGGCCTACTGAGCAGTTCTTC. This encodes CASSLGPTEQFF. The full variable domain, in which reference TRBV7-2 and TRBJ2-1 provide the parts outside the CDR3, is GAGVSQSPSNKVTEKGKDVELRCDPISGHTALYWYRQSLGQGLEFLIYFQGNSAPDKSGLPSDRFSAERTGGSVSTLTIQRTQQEDSAVYLCASSLGPTEQFFGPGTRLTVL.

This clone came up once. The same CDR3 arises from other DNA sequences in this sample as well. The chain combines TRBV5-1 with TRBJ1-1; D is uncertain. From germline, CDR1 is SGHRS and CDR2 YFSETQ. The CDR3 is 14 residues long. The V and J ends lost 1 base and 1 base respectively, with 8 bases between them. CDR3 in DNA: TGCGCCAGCAGCTTGAAGGGTGAGAACACTGAAGCTTTCTTT. Protein product: CASSLKGENTEAFF.

J is TRBJ2-1 and V is TRBV5-1, with TRBD2 matching 13 bases. V was pared by 4 bases and J by 8 bases, with 12 bases of the junction left unmatched. The CDR3 has 17 amino acids. CDR1 is SGHRS and CDR2 is YFSETQ in the germline V gene. In DNA, the CDR3 is TGCGCCAGCAGCCCCGGACTAGCGGGAGATGGTCGGGATGAGCAGTTCTTC. This translates into CASSPGLAGDGRDEQFF. Full variable domain (missing parts from reference TRBV5-1 and TRBJ2-1): KAGVTQTPRYLIKTRGQQVTLSCSPISGHRSVSWYQQTPGQGLQFLFEYFSETQRNKGNFPGRFSGRQFSNSRSEMNVSTLELGDSALYLCASSPGLAGDGRDEQFFGPGTRLTVL.

The rearrangement uses TRBV6-5 and TRBJ1-2; D remains ambiguous. The V and J ends lost 6 bases and 4 bases respectively, with 15 bases between them. The CDR3 runs 14 residues. CDR1 and CDR2 (germline): MNHEY, SVGAGI. CDR3 residues: CASSPIDTRYGYTF. The CDR3 DNA is TGTGCCAGCAGCCCAATCGACACGCGCTATGGCTACACCTTC.

The chain links TRBV19 to TRBJ1-2; a weak D match, TRBD1 (5 bases). Deletions cut 2 bases from V and 8 bases from J, with 15 bases between. There are 14 residues in the CDR3. The germline gives CDR1 LNHDA, CDR2 SQIVND (reference sequence). Written as DNA, the CDR3 is TGTGCCAGTAGTATAAGCGCAGGGTATCTGGGCTACACCTTC. It encodes CASSISAGYLGYTF.

In the case of this clone: The same CDR3 also results from other DNA sequences found in this sample. The rearrangement uses TRBV6-5 and TRBJ2-2; TRBD1 matches 8 bases. Per the germline V gene, CDR1 is MNHEY and CDR2 is SVGAGI. This CDR3 is 15 amino acids long. The trim removed 6 bases at V and 0 bases at J, leaving 3 bases unmatched. The CDR3 region is CASSRQGSNTGELFF. The DNA of the CDR3 is TGTGCCAGCAGCCGACAGGGGTCGAACACCGGGGAGCTGTTTTTT.